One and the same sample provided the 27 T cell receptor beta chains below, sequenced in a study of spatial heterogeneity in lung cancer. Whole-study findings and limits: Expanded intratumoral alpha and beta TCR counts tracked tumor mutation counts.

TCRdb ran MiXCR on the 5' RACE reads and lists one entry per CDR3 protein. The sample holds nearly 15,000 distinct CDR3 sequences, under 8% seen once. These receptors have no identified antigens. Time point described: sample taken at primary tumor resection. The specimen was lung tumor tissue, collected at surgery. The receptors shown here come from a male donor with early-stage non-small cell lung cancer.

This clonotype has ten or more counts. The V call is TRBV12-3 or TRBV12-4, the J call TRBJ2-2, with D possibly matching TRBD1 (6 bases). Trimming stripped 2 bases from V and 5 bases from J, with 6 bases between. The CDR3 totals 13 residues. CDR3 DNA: TGTGCCAGCAGTTTAAGGGGGACCGGGGAGCTGTTTTTT. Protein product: CASSLRGTGELFF.

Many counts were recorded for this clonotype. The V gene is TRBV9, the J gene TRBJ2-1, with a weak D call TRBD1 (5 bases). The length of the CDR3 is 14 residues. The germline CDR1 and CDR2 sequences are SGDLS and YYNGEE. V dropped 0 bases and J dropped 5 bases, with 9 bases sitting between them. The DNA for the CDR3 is TGTGCCAGCAGCGTAGGAAACAGGAACAATGAGCAGTTCTTC. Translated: CASSVGNRNNEQFF. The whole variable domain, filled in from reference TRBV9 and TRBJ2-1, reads DSGVTQTPKHLITATGQRVTLRCSPRSGDLSVYWYQQSLDQGLQFLIQYYNGEERAKGNILERFSAQQFPDLHSELNLSSLELGDSALYFCASSVGNRNNEQFFGPGTRLTVL.

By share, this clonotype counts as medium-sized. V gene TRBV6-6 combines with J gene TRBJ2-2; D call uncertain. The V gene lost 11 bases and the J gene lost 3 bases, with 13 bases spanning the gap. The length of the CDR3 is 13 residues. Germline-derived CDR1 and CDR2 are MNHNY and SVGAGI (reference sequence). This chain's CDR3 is CAAYYRDTGELFF. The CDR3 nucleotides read TGTGCCGCCTACTACCGGGACACCGGGGAGCTGTTTTTT.

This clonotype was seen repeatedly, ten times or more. CDR3: CASSLAQRTQPQHF. CDR3 DNA sequence: TGTGCCAGCAGCTTAGCGCAGCGTACACAGCCCCAGCATTTT. The J gene is TRBJ1-5, the V gene TRBV7-2; D uncertain. CDR1 is SGHTA and CDR2 is FQGNSA in the germline V gene. The CDR3 has 14 amino acids. The V gene lost 0 bases and the J gene lost 7 bases, with 10 bases spanning the gap.

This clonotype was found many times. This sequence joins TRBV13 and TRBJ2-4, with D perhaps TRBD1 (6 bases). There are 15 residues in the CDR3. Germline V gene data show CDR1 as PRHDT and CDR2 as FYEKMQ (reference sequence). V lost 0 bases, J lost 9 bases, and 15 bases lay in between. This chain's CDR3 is CASSLGRGQGIIQYF. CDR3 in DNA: TGTGCCAGCAGCTTAGGCCGCGGTCAGGGGATCATTCAGTACTTC.

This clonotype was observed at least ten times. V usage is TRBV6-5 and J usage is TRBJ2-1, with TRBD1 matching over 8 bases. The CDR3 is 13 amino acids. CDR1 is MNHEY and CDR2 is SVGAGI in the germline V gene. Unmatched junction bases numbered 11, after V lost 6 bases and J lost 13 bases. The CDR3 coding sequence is TGTGCCAGCAGCATGACAGGGGCTCGTCCCCAGTTCTTC. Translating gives CASSMTGARPQFF.

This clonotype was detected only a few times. CDR3 loop: CSARTPGPNSNTQYF. CDR3 DNA sequence: TGCAGTGCAAGGACCCCCGGGCCCAACTCAAATACGCAGTATTTT. V gene TRBV20-1 combines with J gene TRBJ2-3, with no clear D. In germline, CDR1 is DFQATT, CDR2 SNEGSKA (reference sequence). The CDR3 loop spans 15 amino acids. V shed 6 bases and J shed 7 bases, with 23 bases lying between them.

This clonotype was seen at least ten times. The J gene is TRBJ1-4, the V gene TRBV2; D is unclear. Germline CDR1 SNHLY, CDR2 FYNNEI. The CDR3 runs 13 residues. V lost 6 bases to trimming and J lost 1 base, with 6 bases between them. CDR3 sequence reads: CASRGGTNEKLFF. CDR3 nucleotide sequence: TGTGCCAGCAGAGGAGGAACTAATGAAAAACTGTTTTTT.

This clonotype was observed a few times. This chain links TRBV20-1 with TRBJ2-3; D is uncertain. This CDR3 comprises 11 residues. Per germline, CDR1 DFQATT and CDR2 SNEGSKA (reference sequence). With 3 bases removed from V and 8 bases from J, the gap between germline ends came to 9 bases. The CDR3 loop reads CSARAQVTQYF. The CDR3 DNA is TGCAGTGCTAGGGCCCAGGTTACGCAGTATTTT.

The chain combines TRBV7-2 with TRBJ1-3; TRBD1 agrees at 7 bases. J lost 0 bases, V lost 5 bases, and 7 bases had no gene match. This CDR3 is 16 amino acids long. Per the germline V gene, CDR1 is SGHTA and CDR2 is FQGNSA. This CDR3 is CASSRDSSSSGNTIYF. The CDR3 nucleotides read TGTGCCAGCAGCCGGGACAGCTCGAGCTCTGGAAACACCATATATTTT.

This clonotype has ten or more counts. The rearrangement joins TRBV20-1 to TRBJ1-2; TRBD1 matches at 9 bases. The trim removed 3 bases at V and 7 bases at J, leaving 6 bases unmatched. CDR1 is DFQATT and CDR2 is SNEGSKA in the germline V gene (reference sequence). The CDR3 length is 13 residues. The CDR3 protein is CSARGQGGSGYTF. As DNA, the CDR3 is TGCAGTGCTAGGGGACAGGGTGGAAGTGGCTACACCTTC.

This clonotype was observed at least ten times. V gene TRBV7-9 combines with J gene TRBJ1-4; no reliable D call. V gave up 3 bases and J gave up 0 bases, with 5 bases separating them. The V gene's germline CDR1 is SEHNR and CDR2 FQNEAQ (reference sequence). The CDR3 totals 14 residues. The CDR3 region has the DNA TGTGCCAGCAGCTTTGGTGCAACTAATGAAAAACTGTTTTTT. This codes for CASSFGATNEKLFF.

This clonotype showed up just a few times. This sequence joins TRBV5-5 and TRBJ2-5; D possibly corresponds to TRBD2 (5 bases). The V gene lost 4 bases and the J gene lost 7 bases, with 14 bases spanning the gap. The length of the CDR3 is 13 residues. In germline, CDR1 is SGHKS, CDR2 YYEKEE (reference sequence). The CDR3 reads CASSTGPEGTQYF. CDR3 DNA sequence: TGTGCCAGCAGCACCGGTCCCGAGGGGACCCAGTACTTC.

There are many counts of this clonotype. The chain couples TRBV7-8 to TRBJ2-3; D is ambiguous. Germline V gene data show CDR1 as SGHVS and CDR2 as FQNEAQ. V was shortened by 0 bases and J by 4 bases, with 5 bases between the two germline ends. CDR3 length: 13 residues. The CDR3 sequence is CASSLARADTQYF. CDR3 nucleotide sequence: TGTGCCAGCAGCTTAGCGCGCGCAGATACGCAGTATTTT.

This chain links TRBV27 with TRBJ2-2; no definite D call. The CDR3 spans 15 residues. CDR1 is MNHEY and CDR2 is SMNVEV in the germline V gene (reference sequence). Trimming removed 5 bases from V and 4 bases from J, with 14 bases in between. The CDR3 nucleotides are TGTGCCAGCAGTCCCGGCAGAACCTGCACCGGGGAGCTGTTTTTT. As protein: CASSPGRTCTGELFF.

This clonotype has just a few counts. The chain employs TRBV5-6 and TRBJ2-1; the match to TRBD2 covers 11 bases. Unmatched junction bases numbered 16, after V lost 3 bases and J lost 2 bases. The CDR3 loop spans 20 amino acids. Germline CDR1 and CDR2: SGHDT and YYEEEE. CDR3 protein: CASSSGLAGGLFRPYNEQFF. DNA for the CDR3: TGTGCCAGCAGCTCAGGACTAGCGGGTGGATTATTTCGCCCCTACAATGAGCAGTTCTTC.

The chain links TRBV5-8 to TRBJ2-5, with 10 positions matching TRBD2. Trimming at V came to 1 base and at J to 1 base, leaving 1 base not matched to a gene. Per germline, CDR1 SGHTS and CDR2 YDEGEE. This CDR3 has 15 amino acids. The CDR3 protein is CASSLLAGAQETQYF. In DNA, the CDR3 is TGTGCCAGCAGCTTGCTAGCGGGGGCCCAAGAGACCCAGTACTTC.

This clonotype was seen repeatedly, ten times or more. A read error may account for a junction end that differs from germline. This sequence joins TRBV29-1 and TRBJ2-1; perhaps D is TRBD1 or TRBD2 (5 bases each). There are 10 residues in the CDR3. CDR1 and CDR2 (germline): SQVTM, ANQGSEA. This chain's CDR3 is CSVEDRELFF. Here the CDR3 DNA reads TGCAGCGTTGAAGACAGGGAGCTGTTCTTC.

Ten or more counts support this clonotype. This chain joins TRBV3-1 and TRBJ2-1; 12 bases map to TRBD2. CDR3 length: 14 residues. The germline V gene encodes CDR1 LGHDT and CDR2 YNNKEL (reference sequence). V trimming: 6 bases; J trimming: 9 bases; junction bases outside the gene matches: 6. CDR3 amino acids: CASSPRLAGAEQFF. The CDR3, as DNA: TGTGCCAGCAGTCCCCGACTAGCGGGGGCTGAGCAGTTCTTC.

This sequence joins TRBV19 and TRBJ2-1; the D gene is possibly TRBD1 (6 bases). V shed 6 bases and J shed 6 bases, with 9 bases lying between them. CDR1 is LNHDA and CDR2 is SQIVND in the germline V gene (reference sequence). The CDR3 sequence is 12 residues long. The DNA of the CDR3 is TGTGCCAGTAGGGGGACATTCAATGAGCAGTTCTTC. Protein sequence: CASRGTFNEQFF.

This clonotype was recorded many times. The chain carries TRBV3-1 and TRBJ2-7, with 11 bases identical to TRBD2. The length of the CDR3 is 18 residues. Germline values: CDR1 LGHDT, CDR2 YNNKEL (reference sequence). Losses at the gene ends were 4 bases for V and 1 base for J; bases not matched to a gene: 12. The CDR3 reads CASSRKSPRLAGSYEQYF. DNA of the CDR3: TGTGCCAGCAGCCGCAAGTCCCCGCGACTAGCGGGATCCTACGAGCAGTACTTC.

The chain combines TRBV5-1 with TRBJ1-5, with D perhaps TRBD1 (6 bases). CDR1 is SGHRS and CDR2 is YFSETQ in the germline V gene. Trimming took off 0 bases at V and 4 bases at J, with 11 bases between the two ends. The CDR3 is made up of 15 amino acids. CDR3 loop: CASSLAAGANQPQHF. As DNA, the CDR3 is TGCGCCAGCAGCTTGGCCGCAGGGGCTAATCAGCCCCAGCATTTT.

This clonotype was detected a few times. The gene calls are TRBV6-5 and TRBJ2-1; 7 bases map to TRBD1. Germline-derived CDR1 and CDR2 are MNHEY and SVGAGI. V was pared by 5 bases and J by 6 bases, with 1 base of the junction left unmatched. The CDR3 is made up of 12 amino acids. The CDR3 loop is CASSRQGNEQFF. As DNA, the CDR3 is TGTGCCAGCAGTCGACAGGGCAATGAGCAGTTCTTC.

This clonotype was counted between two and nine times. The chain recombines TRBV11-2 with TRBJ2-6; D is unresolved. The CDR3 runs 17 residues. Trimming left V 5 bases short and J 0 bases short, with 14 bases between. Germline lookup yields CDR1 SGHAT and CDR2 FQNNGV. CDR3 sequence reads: CASSKLRVLSGANVLTF. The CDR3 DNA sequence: TGTGCCAGCAGCAAACTCCGCGTACTCTCTGGGGCCAACGTCCTGACTTTC.

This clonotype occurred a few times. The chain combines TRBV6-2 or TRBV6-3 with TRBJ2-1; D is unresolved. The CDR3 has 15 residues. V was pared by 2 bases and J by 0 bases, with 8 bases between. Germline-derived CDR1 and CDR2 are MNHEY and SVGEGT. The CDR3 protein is CASSYTAVSYNEQFF. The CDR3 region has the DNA TGTGCCAGCAGTTACACCGCGGTCTCCTACAATGAGCAGTTCTTC.

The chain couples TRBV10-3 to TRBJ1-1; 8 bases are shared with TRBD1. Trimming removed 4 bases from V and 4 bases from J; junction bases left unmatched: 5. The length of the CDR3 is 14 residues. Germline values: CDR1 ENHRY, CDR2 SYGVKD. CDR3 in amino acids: CAISVTGGSTEAFF. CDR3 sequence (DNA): TGTGCCATCAGTGTTACAGGGGGGAGCACTGAAGCTTTCTTT.

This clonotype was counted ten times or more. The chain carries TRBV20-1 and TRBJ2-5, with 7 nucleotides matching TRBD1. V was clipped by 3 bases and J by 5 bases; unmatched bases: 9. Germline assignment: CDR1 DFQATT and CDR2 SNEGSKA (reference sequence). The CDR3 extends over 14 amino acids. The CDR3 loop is CSARRLGGGETQYF. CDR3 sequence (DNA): TGCAGTGCTAGGAGGCTAGGGGGCGGGGAGACCCAGTACTTC.